One and the same sample provided the 17 T cell receptor beta chains below, sequenced in a study of blood T cell repertoires in COVID-19. Only in-frame clones appear in the TCRdb table, and some are missing; sequencing was by immunoSEQ multiplex PCR. The table includes under 200,000 clones, about three quarters detected once. The sequenced sample was peripheral blood. The receptors stem from a man aged 65 to 79 with acute or convalescent COVID-19.

V usage is TRBV21-1 and J usage is TRBJ2-7; TRBD2 reflects the table's D call only, with no check against the DNA. TRBV21-1 corresponds to a pseudogene. The CDR3 is 9 residues long. This CDR3 is CASRGGQYF. The CDR3 coding sequence is TGTGCCAGTCGGGGGGGGCAGTACTTC.

This clone showed up just a few times. V gene TRBV2 combines with J gene TRBJ2-5, with 11 bases aligning to TRBD1. This CDR3 is built from 15 residues. V shed 6 bases and J 2 bases; nucleotides not matched to a gene: 5. Germline CDR1 and CDR2: SNHLY and FYNNEI. The DNA for the CDR3 is TGTGCCAGCAGCGAGGGACAGGGGGGACAAGAGACCCAGTACTTC. Encoded protein: CASSEGQGGQETQYF.

This rearrangement joins TRBV28 to TRBJ1-2; D may be TRBD1 (5 bases). The CDR3 has 14 amino acids. Trimming took off 5 bases at V and 8 bases at J, with 18 bases between the two ends. Germline V CDR1 and CDR2: MDHEN, SYDVKM. CDR3 sequence (DNA): TGTGCCAGCAGTCCAGATTCGGGGGAGAGGGGCTACACCTTC. Translation gives CASSPDSGERGYTF.

The V call is TRBV23-1, the J call TRBJ1-4; D not certain. TRBV23-1 qualifies as an ORF whose function is uncertain. V was clipped by 2 bases and J by 5 bases, with 6 bases between them. The CDR3 has 13 amino acids. DNA for the CDR3: TGCGCCAGCAGTCAAAACAAGAATGAAAAACTGTTTTTT. This translates into CASSQNKNEKLFF.

Points on this clone: This clone may be a read error of a much larger clone one base away. The chain is built from TRBV6-1 and TRBJ2-7; 8 nucleotides agree with TRBD1. This CDR3 is built from 14 residues. V was clipped by 5 bases and J by 1 base; unmatched bases: 4. Germline loops: CDR1 MNHNS, CDR2 SASEGT. DNA of the CDR3: TGTGCCAGCAGTTTGGGGACAGGATCCTACGAGCAGTACTTC. It codes for CASSLGTGSYEQYF.

This clone ranks as medium-sized. This sequence joins TRBV30 and TRBJ1-2, with D maybe TRBD1 (6 bases). Germline assignment: CDR1 GTSNPN and CDR2 SVGIG (reference sequence). This CDR3 spans 15 amino acids. The V end was cut by 0 bases, the J end by 7 bases, with 18 bases between. The chain's CDR3 is CAWSVHGGASSGYTF. The DNA of the CDR3 is TGTGCCTGGAGTGTACATGGGGGCGCGAGTTCTGGCTACACCTTC.

This clone was seen just once. The chain uses TRBV3-1 (or the pseudogene TRBV3-2) and TRBJ2-7, with TRBD2 as a possible D gene (6 bases). From germline, CDR1 is LGHDT and CDR2 YNNKEL (reference sequence). V was shortened by 4 bases and J by 7 bases, with 14 bases between the two germline ends. This CDR3 contains 13 residues. The CDR3 DNA sequence: TGTGCCAGCAGCCGGGACCCGGCGGGGGAGCAGTACTTC. Its protein product is CASSRDPAGEQYF.

This clone was seen only once. The chain has TRBV6-1 and TRBJ1-3; 7 bases match TRBD1. Germline CDR1 is MNHNS and CDR2 is SASEGT. The J segment lost 4 bases and the V segment lost 4 bases, leaving 10 bases of the junction unmatched. The CDR3 covers 16 residues. In DNA form, the CDR3 reads TGTGCCAGCAGTGGCTACGAACAGGGGTTGGGAAACACCATATATTTT. This codes for CASSGYEQGLGNTIYF.

The genes are TRBV30 and TRBJ1-6, with 7 positions matching TRBD1. From germline, CDR1 is GTSNPN and CDR2 SVGIG (reference sequence). The CDR3 contains 16 residues. V was pared by 1 base and J by 7 bases, with 10 bases of the junction left unmatched. DNA of the CDR3: TGTGCCTGGAGTGCCCTGAAGGGGGCTAAGAATTCACCCCTCCACTTT. Its protein is CAWSALKGAKNSPLHF. The full variable domain, completed using reference TRBV30 and TRBJ1-6, is SQTIHQWPATLVQPVGSPLSLECTVEGTSNPNLYWYRQAAGRGLQLLFYSVGIGQISSEVPQNLSASRPQDRQFILSSKKLLLSDSGFYLCAWSALKGAKNSPLHFGNGTRLTVT.

The V call is TRBV15, the J call TRBJ2-7; 8 bases fit TRBD2. The length of the CDR3 is 13 residues. Germline loops: CDR1 LNHNV, CDR2 YYDKDF (reference sequence). V lost 4 bases to trimming and J lost 3 bases; unmatched junction nucleotides: 2. The CDR3 bases are TGTGCCACCAGCAAAACTAGCGGCTACGAGCAGTACTTC. As protein: CATSKTSGYEQYF.

This clone was recorded at least ten times. This chain connects TRBV5-4 to TRBJ2-2, with 8 bases fitting TRBD2. V shed 0 bases, J shed 5 bases, and the junction held 12 bases outside the gene matches. Germline loops: CDR1 SGHNT, CDR2 YYREEE (reference sequence). This CDR3 spans 18 amino acids. The CDR3 DNA follows: TGTGCCAGCAGCTTGGGGAGTACGGGAGGGCCAAAAACCGGGGAGCTGTTTTTT. Amino acids: CASSLGSTGGPKTGELFF.

V usage is TRBV18 and J usage is TRBJ2-1; D is possibly TRBD1 (6 bases). V shed 3 bases and J shed 3 bases, with 9 bases lying between them. CDR3 length equals 14 residues. Per germline, CDR1 KGHSH and CDR2 LQKENI. Written as DNA, the CDR3 is TGTGCCAGCTCACCCCAGACAGGCTACAATGAGCAGTTCTTC. This translates into CASSPQTGYNEQFF.

V gene TRBV2 combines with J gene TRBJ1-2; TRBD1 is a possible D gene (6 bases). The CDR3 runs to 13 residues. Germline CDR1 SNHLY, CDR2 FYNNEI. Trimming pared 6 bases from V and 3 bases from J, leaving 11 bases between. The CDR3 DNA reads TGTGCCAGCAGCAGACAGGCCGACTATGGCTACACCTTC. Its translation: CASSRQADYGYTF.

The chain couples TRBV5-4 to TRBJ2-1; possibly TRBD1 for D (5 bases). Trimming removed 1 base at V and 1 base at J, with 6 bases between. Germline V gives CDR1 SGHNT, CDR2 YYREEE (reference sequence). The CDR3 length is 14 residues. CDR3 DNA sequence: TGTGCCAGCAGCTTGCAGGGATCCTACAATGAGCAGTTCTTC. This sequence encodes CASSLQGSYNEQFF.

The chain recombines TRBV9 with TRBJ1-2, with TRBD1 matching over 7 bases. Per germline, CDR1 SGDLS and CDR2 YYNGEE. The V and J ends lost 2 bases and 3 bases, in that order; junction bases with no gene match: 7. This CDR3 spans 15 amino acids. In DNA form, the CDR3 reads TGTGCCAGCAGCGTTGAACAGGGGCCTTACTATGGCTACACCTTC. Translation: CASSVEQGPYYGYTF.

The gene calls are TRBV27 and TRBJ2-3; no reliable D call. V shed 3 bases and J shed 4 bases, with 17 bases lying between them. Germline V CDR1 and CDR2: MNHEY, SMNVEV (reference sequence). The CDR3 runs 16 residues. The CDR3 DNA follows: TGTGCCAGCAGTTTCCTCGCTACTCTGGGCCCAGATACGCAGTATTTT. It is translated as CASSFLATLGPDTQYF.

The J gene is TRBJ2-7, the V gene TRBV7-8, with 7 bases that match TRBD1. The CDR3 has 13 residues. V shed 1 base, J shed 5 bases, and the junction held 2 bases outside the gene matches. Germline values: CDR1 SGHVS, CDR2 FQNEAQ. CDR3 in amino acids: CASSLGQGDEQYF. In nucleotides, the CDR3 is TGTGCCAGCAGCTTAGGACAGGGTGACGAGCAGTACTTC. The complete variable domain, with remaining parts taken from reference TRBV7-8 and TRBJ2-7, reads GAGVSQSPRYKVAKRGQDVALRCDPISGHVSLFWYQQALGQGPEFLTYFQNEAQLDKSGLPSDRFFAERPEGSVSTLKIQRTQQEDSAVYLCASSLGQGDEQYFGPGTRLTVT.